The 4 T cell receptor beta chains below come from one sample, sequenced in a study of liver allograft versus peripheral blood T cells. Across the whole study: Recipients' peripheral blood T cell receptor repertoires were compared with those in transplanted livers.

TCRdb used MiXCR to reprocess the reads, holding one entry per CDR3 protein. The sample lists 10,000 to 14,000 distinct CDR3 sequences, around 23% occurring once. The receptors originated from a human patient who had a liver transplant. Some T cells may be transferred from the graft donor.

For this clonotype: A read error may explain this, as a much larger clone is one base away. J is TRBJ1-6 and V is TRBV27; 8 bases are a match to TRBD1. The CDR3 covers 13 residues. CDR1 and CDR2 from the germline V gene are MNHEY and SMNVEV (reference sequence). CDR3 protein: CASRQGVVSTLHF. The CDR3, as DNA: TGTGCCAGCAGACAGGGGGTCGTTTCAACCCTCCACTTT.

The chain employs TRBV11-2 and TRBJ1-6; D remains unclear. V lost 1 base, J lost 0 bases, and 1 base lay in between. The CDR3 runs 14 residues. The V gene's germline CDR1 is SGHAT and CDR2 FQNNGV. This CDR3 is CASSLVSYNSPLHF. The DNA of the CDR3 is TGTGCCAGCAGCTTAGTCTCCTATAATTCACCCCTCCACTTT. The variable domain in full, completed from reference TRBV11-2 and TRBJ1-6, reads EAGVAQSPRYKIIEKRQSVAFWCNPISGHATLYWYQQILGQGPKLLIQFQNNGVVDDSQLPKDRFSAERLKGVDSTLKIQPAKLEDSAVYLCASSLVSYNSPLHFGNGTRLTVT.

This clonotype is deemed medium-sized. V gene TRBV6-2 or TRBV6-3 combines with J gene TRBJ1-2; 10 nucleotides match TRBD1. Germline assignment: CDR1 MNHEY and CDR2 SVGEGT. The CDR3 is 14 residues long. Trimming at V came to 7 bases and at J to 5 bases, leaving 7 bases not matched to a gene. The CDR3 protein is CASNRDRGTYGYTF. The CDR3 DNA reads TGTGCCAGCAACCGGGACAGGGGAACTTATGGCTACACCTTC.

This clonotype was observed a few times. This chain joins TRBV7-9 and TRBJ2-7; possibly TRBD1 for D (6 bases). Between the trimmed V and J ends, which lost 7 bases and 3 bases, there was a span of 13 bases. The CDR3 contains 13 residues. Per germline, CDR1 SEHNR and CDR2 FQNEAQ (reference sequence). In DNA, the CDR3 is TGTGCCAGCACGCAGGGGTCATTCTACGAGCAGTACTTC. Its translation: CASTQGSFYEQYF.